The T cell receptor (beta chain) described here comes from a study of blood T cell repertoires in COVID-19 (dated by TCRdb to about 2020). For the study in its entirety: Collaborator samples came from the United States, Italy and Spain and covered acute and convalescent phases of COVID-19. The prospective study material was composed of cDNA or gDNA derived from T cells, B-cell-depleted T cells, or PBMCs. Deeply sampled blood TCRbeta repertoires from subjects exposed to, actively infected with, or recovered from COVID-19 were included in the dataset. The repertoires were released in a freely available public database meant as a resource for research on the immune response to SARS-CoV-2. Samples were obtained from the ongoing ImmuneRACE study (first 160 participants) and from over 1,000 subjects provided by 6 global collaborators. Sample metadata almost always included a de-identified subject ID, COVID-19 status, age in years and sex. Where available, HLA class I and class II types were taken from metadata supplied by the sample provider and were not determined by assay-based typing. Study-wide findings and limitations: The quantity of clinical and demographic metadata differed by source and by participant and was supplied without curation.

Remarks on this clone: No antigen is known for it. There are no base qualities to consult, and no much larger clone falls within one base.

Trimmed from V: 6 bases; trimmed from J: 1 base; junction bases lacking a gene match: 14. The germline V gene provides CDR1 KGHSH and CDR2 LQKENI. Its CDR3 holds 19 amino acids, cysteine through phenylalanine. The entry retains the CDR3 DNA only, 57 bases that are in frame from base 1. Participants in the prospective study were aged about 18 to 95 years, lived in under 30 United States geographic areas, and enrolled through a virtual design. Cohort assignment in the prospective study relied on participant-reported clinical history from a screening survey and a study questionnaire. Recovered participants in ImmuneRACE Cohort 3 were defined by two consecutive negative NP/OP PCR tests, clearance by a healthcare professional, or resolution of symptoms. In the prospective study, whole blood, serum and a nasopharyngeal or oropharyngeal swab were collected from each participant by mobile phlebotomists. Prospective study participants could optionally give additional blood draws and questionnaires over a roughly 2-month period. Blood samples from the prospective study were shipped frozen or at room temperature prior to DNA extraction.

The immunoSEQ Assay, a bias-controlled multiplex PCR, was used to amplify TCRbeta CDR3 regions from genomic DNA. Per the original workflow: The number of nucleated cells in each sample was estimated by amplification of reference gene primers within the assay. Sequence reads were collapsed and filtered to measure the absolute abundance of every unique TCRbeta CDR3 rearrangement. Productive Simpson clonality was computed per sample as the square root of Simpson's diversity index over productive rearrangements. What TCRdb holds here is the immuneACCESS table cut down to in-frame rearrangements. Part of the clones is not present; checked against another copy, under half of the missing clones reflect an unresolved V gene, and the others are unexplained. The V and J calls and clone size are taken from that table; D and trimming were inferred from the DNA. Counted in this sample were around 180,000 clones; 84% of them appeared once. About an eighth of the sample lies in the top ten.

Sample: PBMCs or T cells enriched from blood (not recorded which). The clonotype originates from a man in his fifties or sixties who had recovered from COVID-19. Recombination linked TRBV18 to TRBJ2-7, with 14 junctional bases fitting TRBD2. The DNA sequence is as follows: TGTGCCAGCTCCCCGACTAGCGGGGGGGTGGGAGGAACTTCCTACGAGCAGTACTTC. The encoded protein is CASSPTSGGVGGTSYEQYF.